This TCR beta chain was retrieved from a study of blood T cell repertoires in COVID-19. Looked up from germline, CDR1 is SGHDT and CDR2 is YYEEEE. The length of the CDR3 is 16 residues. The V and J ends lost 0 bases and 1 base respectively, with 11 bases between them. The table lists this clone with a few counts. TCRdb's copy holds only in-frame clones and misses some; the assay was immunoSEQ multiplex PCR. The sample includes 240,000 or so clones, approximately 90% of them seen just once. The chain employs TRBV5-6 and TRBJ2-1; weak D call: TRBD2 (5 bases). The sequencing sample was made of peripheral blood. The sequence was obtained from a woman in her forties who had recovered from COVID-19. The CDR3 loop reads CASSLVRASSYNEQFF. The CDR3 nucleotides are TGTGCCAGCAGCTTGGTGCGGGCCTCTTCCTACAATGAGCAGTTCTTC.